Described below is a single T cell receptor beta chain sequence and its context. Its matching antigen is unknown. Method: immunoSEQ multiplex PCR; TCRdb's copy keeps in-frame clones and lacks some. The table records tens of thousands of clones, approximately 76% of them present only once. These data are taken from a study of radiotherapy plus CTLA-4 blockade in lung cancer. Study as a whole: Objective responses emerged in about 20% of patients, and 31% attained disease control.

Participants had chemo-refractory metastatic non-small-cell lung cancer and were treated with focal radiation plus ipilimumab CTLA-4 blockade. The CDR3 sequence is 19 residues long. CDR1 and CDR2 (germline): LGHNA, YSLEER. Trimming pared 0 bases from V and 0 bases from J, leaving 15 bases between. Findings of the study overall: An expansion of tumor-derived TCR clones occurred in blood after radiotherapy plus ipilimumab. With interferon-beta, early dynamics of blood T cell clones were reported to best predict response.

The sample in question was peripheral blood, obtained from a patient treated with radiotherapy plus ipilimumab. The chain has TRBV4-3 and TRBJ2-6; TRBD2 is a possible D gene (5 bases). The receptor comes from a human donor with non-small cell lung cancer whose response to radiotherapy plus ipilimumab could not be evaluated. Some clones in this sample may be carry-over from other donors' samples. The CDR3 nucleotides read TGCGCCAGCAGCCAAGAAGACACCCTGAGGGACTCTGGGGCCAACGTCCTGACTTTC. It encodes CASSQEDTLRDSGANVLTF.